This record concerns one T cell receptor (beta chain) sequence. This CDR3 region has 14 residues. Trimming removed 6 bases from V and 0 bases from J, with 8 bases in between. Per germline, CDR1 SNHLY and CDR2 FYNNEI. This record belongs to a study of blood T cell repertoires in COVID-19. At the level of the study: T cells, B-cell-depleted T cells, or PBMCs supplied cDNA or gDNA.

Only in-frame clones appear in the TCRdb table, and some are missing; sequencing was by immunoSEQ multiplex PCR. The sample records some 97,000 clones, about nine tenths being singletons. Sequencing input: peripheral blood. The gene calls are TRBV2 and TRBJ1-4, with TRBD1 as a possible D gene (5 bases). This receptor was identified in a man between 65 and 80 years old with acute or convalescent COVID-19. This CDR3 is CASRTASTNEKLFF. CDR3 sequence (DNA): TGTGCCAGCAGGACAGCGTCAACTAATGAAAAACTGTTTTTT.